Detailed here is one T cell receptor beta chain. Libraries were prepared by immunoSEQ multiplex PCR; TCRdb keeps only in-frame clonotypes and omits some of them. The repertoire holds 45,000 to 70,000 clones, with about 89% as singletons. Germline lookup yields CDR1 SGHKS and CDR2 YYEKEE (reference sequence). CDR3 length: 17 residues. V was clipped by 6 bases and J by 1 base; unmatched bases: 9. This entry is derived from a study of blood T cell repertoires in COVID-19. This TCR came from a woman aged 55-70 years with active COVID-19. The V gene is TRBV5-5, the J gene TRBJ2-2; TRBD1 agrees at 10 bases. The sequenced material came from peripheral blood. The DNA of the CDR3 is TGTGCCAGCACCGCAAGACAGGGGGCCGGGAACACCGGGGAGCTGTTTTTT. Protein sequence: CASTARQGAGNTGELFF.